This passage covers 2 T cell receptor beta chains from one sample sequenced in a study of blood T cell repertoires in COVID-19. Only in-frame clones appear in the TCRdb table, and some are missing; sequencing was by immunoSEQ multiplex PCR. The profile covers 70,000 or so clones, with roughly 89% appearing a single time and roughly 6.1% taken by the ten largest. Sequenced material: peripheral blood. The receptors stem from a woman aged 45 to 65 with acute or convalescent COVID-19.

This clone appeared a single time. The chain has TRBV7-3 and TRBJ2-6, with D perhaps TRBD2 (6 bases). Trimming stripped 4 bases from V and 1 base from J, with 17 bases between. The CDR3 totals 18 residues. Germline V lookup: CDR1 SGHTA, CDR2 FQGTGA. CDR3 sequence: CASSSVAGFSSGANVLTF. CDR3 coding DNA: TGTGCCAGCAGCTCCGTGGCGGGATTTTCATCTGGGGCCAACGTCCTGACTTTC. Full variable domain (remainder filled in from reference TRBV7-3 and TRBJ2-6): GAGVSQTPSNKVTEKGKYVELRCDPISGHTALYWYRQSLGQGPEFLIYFQGTGAADDSGLPNDRFFAVRPEGSVSTLKIQRTERGDSAVYLCASSSVAGFSSGANVLTFGAGSRLTVL.

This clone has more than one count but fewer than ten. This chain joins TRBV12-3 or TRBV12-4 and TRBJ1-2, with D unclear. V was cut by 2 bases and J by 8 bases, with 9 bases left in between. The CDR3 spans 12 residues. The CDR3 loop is CASSLSGRGYTF. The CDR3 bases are TGTGCCAGCAGTTTATCGGGGAGAGGCTACACCTTC.